The 3 T cell receptor beta chains below come from one sample, sequenced in a study of blood T cells in healthy people across ages. For the second PCR, which ran for 7 to 11 cycles, a sample-barcoded 5' primer and a J-beta primer mix were used. From the 5' RACE reads, TCRdb called clonotypes with MiXCR, one entry per CDR3 protein. Of under 1,000,000 distinct CDR3 sequences in the sample, roughly 34% were seen once. The sequenced material came from blood. Every receptor here comes from a man aged 18 to 35 in good health.

The chain is built from TRBV14 and TRBJ2-3; 10 bases align to TRBD2. J gave up 2 bases and V 0 bases, and 5 bases lay outside the gene matches. Per the germline V gene, CDR1 is SGHDN and CDR2 is FVKESK. The CDR3 length is 17 residues. This CDR3 reads CASSQDLLAGVTDTQYF. CDR3 sequence (DNA): TGTGCCAGCAGCCAAGATCTTCTAGCGGGAGTCACAGATACGCAGTATTTT.

The gene calls are TRBV3-1 and TRBJ2-2; D uncertain. V was pared by 6 bases and J by 3 bases, with 2 bases between. Germline V CDR1 and CDR2: LGHDT, YNNKEL (reference sequence). This CDR3 comprises 11 residues. The CDR3 DNA reads as TGTGCCAGCAGACACACCGGGGAGCTGTTTTTT. Translating it yields CASRHTGELFF.

With regard to this clonotype: A read error may explain this, as a much larger clone is one base away. This chain connects TRBV24-1 to TRBJ2-3; no firm D call. The CDR3 totals 12 residues. CDR1 KGHDR and CDR2 SFDVKD come from the germline V gene. The CDR3 loop is CAASDSRDTQYF. CDR3 DNA: TGTGCCGCCAGTGATTCCAGGGATACGCAGTATTTT.